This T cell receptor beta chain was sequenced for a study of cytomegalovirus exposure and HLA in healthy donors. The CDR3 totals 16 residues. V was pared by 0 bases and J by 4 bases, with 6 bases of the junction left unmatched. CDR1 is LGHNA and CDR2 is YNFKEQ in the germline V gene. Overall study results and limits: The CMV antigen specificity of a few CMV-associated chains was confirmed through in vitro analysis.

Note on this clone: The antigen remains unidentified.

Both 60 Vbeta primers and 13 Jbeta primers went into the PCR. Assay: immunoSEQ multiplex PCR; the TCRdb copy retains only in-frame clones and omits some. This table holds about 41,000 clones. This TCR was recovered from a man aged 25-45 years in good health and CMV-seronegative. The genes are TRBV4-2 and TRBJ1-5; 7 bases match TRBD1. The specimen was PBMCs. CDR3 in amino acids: CASSQEGQPFNQPQHF. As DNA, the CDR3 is TGTGCCAGCAGCCAAGAGGGACAGCCTTTTAATCAGCCCCAGCATTTT.